This is a list of T cell receptor beta chains from one sample in a study of identical twins. TCRdb itself ran the 5' RACE reads through MiXCR, one entry per CDR3 protein. The sample consists of 300,000 to 400,000 distinct CDR3 sequences, approximately 13% of them appearing once. These data also formed part of another study, on yellow fever vaccine responses in identical twins.

Sample: CD8+ T cells sorted from blood. These receptor sequences come from a woman in her late teens or twenties in good health. Both conserved end residues are part of each CDR3. A D gene is named only where the DNA matches it firmly. Clone size is stated in some rows and not others, as once, few, many or a class when expanded.

>few|TRBV5-6|-
CASSLGNGGRAQPQHF
>many|TRBV20-1|TRBD2
CSAKDPGTSEIEQYF
>-|TRBV24-1|-
CATSDDGGYGYTF
>-|TRBV2|TRBD2
CASSPGTSQNEQFF
>-|TRBV24-1|-
CATSHTSNEQFF
>few|TRBV2|TRBD2
CASRGGTQAYNEQFF
>few|TRBV24-1|TRBD2
CATSDPGLAGGPHYNEQFF
>-|TRBV6-2/TRBV6-3|-
CASSMTRWDTGELFF
>-|TRBV6-5|-
CASSYSVGVGSNEQFF
>-|TRBV7-9|-
CASSGRQETQYF
>-|TRBV5-6|-
CASSLVSEYYTGELFF
>few|TRBV24-1|TRBD2
CATGGLAGGPDTQYF
>-|TRBV7-8|-
CASTPSRGGGSNTGELFF
>-|TRBV13|TRBD1
CASSLGPLDREDTGELFF
>-|TRBV27|-
CASSLQCVDPTNTGELFF
>-|TRBV7-9|-
CASSPDATNEKLFF
>few|TRBV12-3/TRBV12-4|TRBD2
CASSHGSSGIGRSGELFF
>-|TRBV28|-
CASSLSLSGNTIYF
>-|TRBV24-1|TRBD2
CATSDFGGRPGEDTQYF
>many|TRBV12-3/TRBV12-4|TRBD2
CASSIAGVLDEQFF
>many|TRBV12-3/TRBV12-4|-
CASSFTTEAFF
>-|TRBV7-9|-
CASSGAGEPMAQYF
>-|TRBV28|-
CASNWSYFSSSEQETQYF
>few|TRBV6-4|TRBD1
CASSETGGAADTQYF
>many|TRBV7-2|TRBD2
CASSLPAGGARSSYNEQFF
>few|TRBV12-3/TRBV12-4|TRBD1
CASSYDRGRTNTGELFF
>many|TRBV12-3/TRBV12-4|TRBD2
CASSLLAGGDEQFF
>few|TRBV24-1|-
CATSGGNEQFF
>few|TRBV7-9|-
CASSRETGYEQYF
>few|TRBV6-5|-
CASSYSDTAGGRHVEQFF
>once|TRBV6-2/TRBV6-3|-
CASSYAGWDSSYNEQFF
>many|TRBV4-2|TRBD1
CASSQGTGEVTEAFF
>few|TRBV12-3/TRBV12-4|-
CASSLQPALYEQYF
>-|TRBV5-6|TRBD2
CASSLEVSGLSTDTQYF
>many|TRBV24-1|-
CATSDQEGGHNEQFF
>-|TRBV4-1|-
CASSQRSGMNTGELFF
>-|TRBV5-6|-
CASSLSGSDGYTF
>many|TRBV27|-
CASSPGDTQYF
>-|TRBV27|TRBD2
CASSSLAGYNEQFF
>-|TRBV27|-
CASTSWTAMGDTQYF
>many|TRBV12-3/TRBV12-4|TRBD2
CASRKGLSPKETQYF
>many|TRBV4-1|-
CASSQAGPNTEAFF
>-|TRBV3-1|TRBD2
CASSHVGGAGANVLTF
>many|TRBV12-3/TRBV12-4|-
CASSFFHRQETQYF
>few|TRBV4-1|-
CASSQDEGWGYTF
>-|TRBV7-3|TRBD1
CASSYGTGSYNEQFF
>few|TRBV7-9|TRBD2
CASSPTLAGIYEQYF
>-|TRBV6-1|-
CASIPRRMVGELFF
>-|TRBV20-1|TRBD2
CSARELAGDINSYEQYF
>once|TRBV10-3|-
CATEQQGNTEAFF